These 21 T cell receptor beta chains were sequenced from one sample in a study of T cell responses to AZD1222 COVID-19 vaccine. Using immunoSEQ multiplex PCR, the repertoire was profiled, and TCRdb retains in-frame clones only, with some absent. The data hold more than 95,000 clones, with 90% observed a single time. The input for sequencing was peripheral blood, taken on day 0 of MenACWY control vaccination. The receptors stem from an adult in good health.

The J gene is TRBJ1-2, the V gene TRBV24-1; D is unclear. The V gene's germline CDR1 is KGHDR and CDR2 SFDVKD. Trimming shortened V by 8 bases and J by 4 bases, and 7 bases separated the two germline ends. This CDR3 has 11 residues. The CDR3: CATKSGYGYTF. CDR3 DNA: TGTGCCACCAAATCTGGCTATGGCTACACCTTC.

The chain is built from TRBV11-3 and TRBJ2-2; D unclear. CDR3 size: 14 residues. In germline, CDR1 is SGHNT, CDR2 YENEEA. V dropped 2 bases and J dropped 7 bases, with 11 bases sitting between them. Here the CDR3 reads CASSLFKVIGELFF. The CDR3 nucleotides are TGTGCCAGCAGCTTATTCAAGGTTATCGGGGAGCTGTTTTTT.

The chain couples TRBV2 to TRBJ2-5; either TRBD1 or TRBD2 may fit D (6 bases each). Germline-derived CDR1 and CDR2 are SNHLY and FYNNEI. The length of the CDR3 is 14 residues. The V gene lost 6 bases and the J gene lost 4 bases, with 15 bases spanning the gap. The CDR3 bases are TGTGCCAGCAGAAAGGGGGGAGGAGGAGAGACCCAGTACTTC. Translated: CASRKGGGGETQYF. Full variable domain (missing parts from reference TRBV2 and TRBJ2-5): EPEVTQTPSHQVTQMGQEVILRCVPISNHLYFYWYRQILGQKVEFLVSFYNNEISEKSEIFDDQFSVERPDGSNFTLKIRSTKLEDSAMYFCASRKGGGGETQYFGPGTRLLVL.

The CDR3 DNA follows: TGTGCCAGCAGCCCAGGACTAGCGGGGGAGGCCTACGAGCAGTACGTC. It specifies CASSPGLAGEAYEQYV. The chain has TRBV7-9 and TRBJ2-7; 13 bases agree with TRBD2. CDR3 length: 16 residues. Germline V gene lookup returns CDR1 SEHNR and CDR2 FQNEAQ (reference sequence). J lost 2 bases, V lost 5 bases, and 6 bases had no gene match.

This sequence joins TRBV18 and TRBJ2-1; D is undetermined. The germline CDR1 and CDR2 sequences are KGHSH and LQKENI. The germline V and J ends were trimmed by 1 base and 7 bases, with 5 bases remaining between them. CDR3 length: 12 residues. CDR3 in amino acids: CASSPRENEQFF. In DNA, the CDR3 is TGTGCCAGCTCACCACGGGAAAATGAGCAGTTCTTC.

The CDR3 sequence is CATGGGTGFQPQHF. The CDR3, as DNA: TGTGCCACCGGAGGTGGGACAGGGTTTCAGCCCCAGCATTTT. The chain carries TRBV24-1 and TRBJ1-5; 9 positions match TRBD1. The length of the CDR3 is 14 residues. Germline CDR1 and CDR2: KGHDR and SFDVKD. The J segment lost 6 bases and the V segment lost 9 bases, leaving 8 bases of the junction unmatched.

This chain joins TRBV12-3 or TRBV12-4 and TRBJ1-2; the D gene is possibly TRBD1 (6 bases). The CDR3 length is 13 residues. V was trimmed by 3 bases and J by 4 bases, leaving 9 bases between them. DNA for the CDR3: TGTGCCAGCAGTTTGGGACACGGCTATGGCTACACCTTC. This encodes CASSLGHGYGYTF.

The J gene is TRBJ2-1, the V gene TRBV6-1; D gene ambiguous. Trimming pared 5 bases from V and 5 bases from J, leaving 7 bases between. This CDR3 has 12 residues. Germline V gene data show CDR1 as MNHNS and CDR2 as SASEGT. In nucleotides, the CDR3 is TGTGCCAGCAGTTCCACAAACAATGAGCAGTTCTTC. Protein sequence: CASSSTNNEQFF.

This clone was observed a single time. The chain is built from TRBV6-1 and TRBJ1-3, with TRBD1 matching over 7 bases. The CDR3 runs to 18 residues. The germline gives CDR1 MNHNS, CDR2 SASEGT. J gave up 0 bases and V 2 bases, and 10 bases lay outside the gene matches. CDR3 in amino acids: CASSEFVTGDSSGNTIYF. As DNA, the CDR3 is TGTGCCAGCAGTGAATTCGTAACAGGGGATTCCTCTGGAAACACCATATATTTT.

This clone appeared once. CDR3 coding DNA: TGCAGCGCCCGGGGTGCAGGGATTGAAAAACTGTTTTTT. This translates into CSARGAGIEKLFF. J is TRBJ1-4 and V is TRBV29-1; D may be TRBD1 (5 bases). This CDR3 is built from 13 residues. V was cut by 7 bases and J by 7 bases, with 16 bases left in between. Germline-derived CDR1 and CDR2 are SQVTM and ANQGSEA.

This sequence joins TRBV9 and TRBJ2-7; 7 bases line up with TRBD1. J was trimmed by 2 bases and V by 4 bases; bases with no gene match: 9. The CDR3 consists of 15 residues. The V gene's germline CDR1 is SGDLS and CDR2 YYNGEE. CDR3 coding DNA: TGTGCCAGCAGCCCCCGACAGGGAGCGACCTACGAGCAGTACTTC. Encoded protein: CASSPRQGATYEQYF.

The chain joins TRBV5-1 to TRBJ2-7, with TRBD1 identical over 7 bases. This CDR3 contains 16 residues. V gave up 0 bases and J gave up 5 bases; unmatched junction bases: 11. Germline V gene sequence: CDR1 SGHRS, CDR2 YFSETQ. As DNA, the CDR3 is TGCGCCAGCAGCTTGGCCGGGACAGATCTTACGGACGAGCAGTACGTC. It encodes CASSLAGTDLTDEQYV.

The CDR3 nucleotides are TGTGCCAGCAGCTTAGATTTCGGCCAAGAGACCCAGTACTTC. Its translation: CASSLDFGQETQYF. This sequence joins TRBV7-2 and TRBJ2-5; D gene unclear. V lost 1 base and J 1 base, leaving 7 bases between the germline ends. Germline CDR1 SGHTA, CDR2 FQGNSA. The CDR3 runs to 14 residues.

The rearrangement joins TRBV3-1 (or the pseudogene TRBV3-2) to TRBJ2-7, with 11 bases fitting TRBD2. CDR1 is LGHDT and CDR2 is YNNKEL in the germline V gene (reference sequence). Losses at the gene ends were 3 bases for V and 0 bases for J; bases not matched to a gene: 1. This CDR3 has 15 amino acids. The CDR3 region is CASSQTSGASYEQYF. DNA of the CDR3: TGTGCCAGCAGCCAGACTAGCGGGGCCTCCTACGAGCAGTACTTC.

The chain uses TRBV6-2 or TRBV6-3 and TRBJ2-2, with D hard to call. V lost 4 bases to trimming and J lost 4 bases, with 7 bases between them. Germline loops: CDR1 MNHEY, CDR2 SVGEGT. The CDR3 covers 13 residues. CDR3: CASSSFGTGELFF. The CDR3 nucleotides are TGTGCCAGCAGTTCGTTTGGCACCGGGGAGCTGTTTTTT.

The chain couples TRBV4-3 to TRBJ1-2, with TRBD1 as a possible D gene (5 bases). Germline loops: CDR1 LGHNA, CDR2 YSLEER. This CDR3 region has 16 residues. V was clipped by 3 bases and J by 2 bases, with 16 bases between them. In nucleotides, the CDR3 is TGCGCCAGCAGCCACGGCCCTATGGGGCAGAACTATGGCTACACCTTC. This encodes CASSHGPMGQNYGYTF.

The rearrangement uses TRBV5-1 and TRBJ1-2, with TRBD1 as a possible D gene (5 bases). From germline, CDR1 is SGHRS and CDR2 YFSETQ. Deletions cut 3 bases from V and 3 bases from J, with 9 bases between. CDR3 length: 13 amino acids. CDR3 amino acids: CASSSRGDYGYTF. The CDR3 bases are TGCGCCAGCAGCTCACGGGGGGACTATGGCTACACCTTC. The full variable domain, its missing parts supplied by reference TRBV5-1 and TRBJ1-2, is KAGVTQTPRYLIKTRGQQVTLSCSPISGHRSVSWYQQTPGQGLQFLFEYFSETQRNKGNFPGRFSGRQFSNSRSEMNVSTLELGDSALYLCASSSRGDYGYTFGSGTRLTVV.

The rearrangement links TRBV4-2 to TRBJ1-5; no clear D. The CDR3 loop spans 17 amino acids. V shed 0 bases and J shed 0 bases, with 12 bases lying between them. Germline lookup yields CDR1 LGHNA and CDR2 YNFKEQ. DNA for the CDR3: TGTGCCAGCAGCCAAGAACCGTTATCAGCTAGCAATCAGCCCCAGCATTTT. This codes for CASSQEPLSASNQPQHF.

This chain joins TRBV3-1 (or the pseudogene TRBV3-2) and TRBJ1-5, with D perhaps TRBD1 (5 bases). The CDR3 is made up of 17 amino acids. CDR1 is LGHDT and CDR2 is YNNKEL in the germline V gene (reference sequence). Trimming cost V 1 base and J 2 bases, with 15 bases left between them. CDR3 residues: CASSQGNFQGRNQPQHF. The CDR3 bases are TGTGCCAGCAGCCAAGGTAACTTCCAGGGCCGCAATCAGCCCCAGCATTTT.

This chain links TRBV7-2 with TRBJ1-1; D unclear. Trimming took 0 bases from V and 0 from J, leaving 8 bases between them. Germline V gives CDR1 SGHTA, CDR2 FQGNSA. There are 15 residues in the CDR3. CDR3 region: CASSLAGRMNTEAFF. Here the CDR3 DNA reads TGTGCCAGCAGCTTAGCAGGGAGGATGAACACTGAAGCTTTCTTT.

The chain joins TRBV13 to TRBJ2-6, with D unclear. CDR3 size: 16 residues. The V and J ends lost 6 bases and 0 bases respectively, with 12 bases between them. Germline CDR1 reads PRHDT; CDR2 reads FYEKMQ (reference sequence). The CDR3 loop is CASRTTSISGANVLTF. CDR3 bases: TGTGCCAGCAGGACAACCTCCATCTCTGGGGCCAACGTCCTGACTTTC.